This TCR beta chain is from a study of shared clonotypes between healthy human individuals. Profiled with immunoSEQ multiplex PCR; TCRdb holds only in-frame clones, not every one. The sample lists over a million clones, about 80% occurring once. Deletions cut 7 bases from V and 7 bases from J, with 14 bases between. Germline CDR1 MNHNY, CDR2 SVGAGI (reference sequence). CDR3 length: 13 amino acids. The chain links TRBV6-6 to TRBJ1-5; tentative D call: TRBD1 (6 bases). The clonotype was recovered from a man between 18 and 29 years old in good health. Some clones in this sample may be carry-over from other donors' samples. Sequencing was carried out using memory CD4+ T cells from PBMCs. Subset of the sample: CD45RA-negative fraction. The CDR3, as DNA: TGTGCCAGCACCCTCCAGGGGTACCAGCCCCAGCATTTT. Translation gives CASTLQGYQPQHF.